Listed here are 16 T cell receptor beta chains from one sample, sequenced in a study of post-analysis software for immune sequencing data. These receptors are not linked to any known antigen. Findings and limits, study-wide: Patients used a few TRBV segments, including TRBV5-6, TRBV5-1 and TRBV20-1, more often than controls.

Built from TCR beta cDNA, the libraries had unique molecular identifiers in them. From the PCR reads, TCRdb called clonotypes with MiXCR, one entry per CDR3 protein. The table includes 380,000 or so distinct CDR3 sequences, less than 40% detected once. Sequenced material: blood. These receptors all come from a girl under 18 with multiple sclerosis.

This clonotype was seen repeatedly, ten times or more. This sequence joins TRBV4-2 and TRBJ2-3, with 11 positions matching TRBD2. CDR1 and CDR2 (germline): LGHNA, YNFKEQ. The ends lost 1 base at V and 4 bases at J; junction bases unmatched: 7. This CDR3 contains 17 residues. DNA for the CDR3: TGTGCCAGCAGCCAAGTAAAGACTAGCGGGGATCCAGATACGCAGTATTTT. Its protein product is CASSQVKTSGDPDTQYF.

The sample holds a few counts of this clonotype. The J gene is TRBJ2-1, the V gene TRBV29-1; D uncertain. CDR1 and CDR2 from the germline V gene are SQVTM and ANQGSEA. The CDR3 runs to 13 residues. V was cut by 4 bases and J by 4 bases, with 11 bases left in between. As DNA, the CDR3 is TGCAGCGTTGGTGCGACACCGTACAATGAGCAGTTCTTC. Its protein product is CSVGATPYNEQFF.

This clonotype has more than one count but fewer than ten. The chain employs TRBV5-1 and TRBJ2-3; D may be TRBD2 (7 bases). In germline, CDR1 is SGHRS, CDR2 YFSETQ. V was trimmed by 4 bases and J by 2 bases, leaving 11 bases between them. The CDR3 sequence is 14 residues long. CDR3 residues: CASSRGANTDTQYF. In DNA, the CDR3 is TGCGCCAGCAGCCGGGGGGCGAACACAGATACGCAGTATTTT. Combining the CDR3 with reference TRBV5-1 and TRBJ2-3 gives the whole variable domain KAGVTQTPRYLIKTRGQQVTLSCSPISGHRSVSWYQQTPGQGLQFLFEYFSETQRNKGNFPGRFSGRQFSNSRSEMNVSTLELGDSALYLCASSRGANTDTQYFGPGTRLTVL.

This chain's CDR3 is CASTPNGGGQVDTQYF. CDR3 nucleotide sequence: TGTGCCAGCACCCCCAACGGGGGGGGCCAAGTTGATACGCAGTATTTT. This chain links TRBV28 with TRBJ2-3; 8 nucleotides line up with TRBD2. Germline V gene sequence: CDR1 MDHEN, CDR2 SYDVKM. The junction had 15 bases not matched to a gene; V was cut back by 7 bases and J by 6 bases. CDR3 size: 16 residues.

V is TRBV9 and J is TRBJ2-7; D might be TRBD1 or TRBD2, each matching 5 bases. The better agreement between TRBJ2-5 and the DNA end casts doubt on the J call. The CDR3 runs 13 residues. Per the germline V gene, CDR1 is SGDLS and CDR2 is YYNGEE. The CDR3 DNA reads as TGTGCCAGCAGCGTAGGAGGGGAAGAGACCCAGTACTTC. This encodes CASSVGGEETQYF.

This clonotype was seen more than once but under ten times. This chain connects TRBV11-2 to TRBJ2-5, with 8 bases fitting TRBD2. CDR1 and CDR2 from the germline V gene are SGHAT and FQNNGV. This CDR3 contains 15 residues. The V and J ends lost 4 bases and 2 bases, in that order; junction bases with no gene match: 6. For the CDR3, the DNA is TGTGCCAGCAGCTCGGGACCGGGGGGGCAAGAGACCCAGTACTTC. Its translation: CASSSGPGGQETQYF.

The chain has TRBV28 and TRBJ2-5, with 8 bases lining up with TRBD1. V shed 8 bases, J shed 2 bases, and the junction held 4 bases outside the gene matches. The germline gives CDR1 MDHEN, CDR2 SYDVKM. The CDR3 has 13 amino acids. The CDR3 here is CASRTGFQETQYF. CDR3 nucleotide sequence: TGTGCCAGCCGGACAGGGTTTCAAGAGACCCAGTACTTC.

This clonotype has only a few counts. The V gene is TRBV12-3 or TRBV12-4, the J gene TRBJ1-6; no clear D. The ends were cut back, 0 bases at V and 14 bases at J, with 8 bases in the middle. This CDR3 region has 12 residues. CDR3 nucleotides: TGTGCCAGCAGTTTAGCTGGTACGGCCCTCCACTTT. This translates into CASSLAGTALHF.

V gene TRBV3-1 combines with J gene TRBJ2-5, with TRBD2 matching 15 bases. This CDR3 contains 17 residues. Germline CDR1 is LGHDT and CDR2 is YNNKEL (reference sequence). J gave up 2 bases and V 3 bases, and 4 bases lay outside the gene matches. The CDR3 loop is CASSHPGLAGGQETQYF. The CDR3, as DNA: TGTGCCAGCAGCCACCCAGGACTAGCGGGGGGGCAAGAGACCCAGTACTTC.

The rearrangement uses TRBV7-2 and TRBJ2-1; weak D call: TRBD2 (6 bases). Germline V gene data show CDR1 as SGHTA and CDR2 as FQGNSA. The CDR3 covers 15 residues. Trimming pared 4 bases from V and 3 bases from J, leaving 13 bases between. DNA of the CDR3: TGTGCCAGCAGCTCGGGACTTCCACACTACAATGAGCAGTTCTTC. Its protein product is CASSSGLPHYNEQFF.

In its sample, this clonotype was seen a few times. The gene calls are TRBV12-3 or TRBV12-4 and TRBJ2-6, with D perhaps given as TRBD1 or TRBD2 (5 bases each). The CDR3 consists of 17 residues. V lost 5 bases, J lost 0 bases, and 14 bases lay in between. This CDR3 reads CASSLGAGISGANVLTF. Here the CDR3 DNA reads TGTGCCAGCAGTCTAGGGGCGGGCATCTCTGGGGCCAACGTCCTGACTTTC.

This clonotype was found many times. CDR3 sequence reads: CSVEGLAYEQYF. CDR3 nucleotide sequence: TGCAGCGTTGAAGGTTTGGCCTACGAGCAGTACTTC. The chain uses TRBV29-1 and TRBJ2-7, with D unclear. Germline V CDR1 and CDR2: SQVTM, ANQGSEA. This CDR3 spans 12 amino acids. The V end was cut by 1 base, the J end by 2 bases, with 6 bases between.

J is TRBJ1-1 and V is TRBV2, with 7 nucleotides matching TRBD1. With V trimmed by 5 bases and J by 4 bases, 7 bases remained unmatched. The CDR3 extends over 14 amino acids. The V gene's germline CDR1 is SNHLY and CDR2 FYNNEI. In DNA form, the CDR3 reads TGTGCCAGCAGTACCGGACAGGACGGCACTGAAGCTTTCTTT. Translated, it gives CASSTGQDGTEAFF.

This clonotype occurred once. The J gene is TRBJ1-6, the V gene TRBV3-1; tentative D call: TRBD1 (5 bases). The CDR3 covers 16 residues. Germline V gene sequence: CDR1 LGHDT, CDR2 YNNKEL (reference sequence). V gave up 2 bases and J gave up 7 bases, with 15 bases separating them. CDR3 loop: CASSQRGGGDNSPLHF. The DNA for the CDR3 is TGTGCCAGCAGCCAACGCGGCGGCGGGGACAATTCACCCCTCCACTTT. The variable domain in full, with the rest retrieved from reference TRBV3-1 and TRBJ1-6, is DTAVSQTPKYLVTQMGNDKSIKCEQNLGHDTMYWYKQDSKKFLKIMFSYNNKELIINETVPNRFSPKSPDKAHLNLHINSLELGDSAVYFCASSQRGGGDNSPLHFGNGTRLTVT.

The chain is built from TRBV6-2 or TRBV6-3 and TRBJ2-6; the D is unclear. Germline lookup yields CDR1 MNHEY and CDR2 SVGEGT. The CDR3 is 13 amino acids. V dropped 8 bases and J dropped 2 bases, with 7 bases sitting between them. The CDR3 sequence is CASSTAGANVLTF. As DNA, the CDR3 is TGTGCCAGCTCAACCGCTGGGGCCAACGTCCTGACTTTC.

The chain joins TRBV7-6 to TRBJ2-3; TRBD1 agrees at 10 bases. The CDR3 is 15 residues long. After removal of 5 bases from V and 2 bases from J, the junction contained 4 bases not matched to a gene. Looked up from germline, CDR1 is SGHVS and CDR2 is FNYEAQ. The CDR3 DNA reads TGTGCCAGCAGCAGGACAGGGGGGCACACAGATACGCAGTATTTT. As protein: CASSRTGGHTDTQYF.